Below are 30 T cell receptor beta chains sequenced from a single sample in a study of blood T cell repertoires in COVID-19. This table comes from immunoSEQ multiplex PCR, and its TCRdb copy is limited to in-frame clones, with some not included. This sample yields roughly 150,000 clones, of which 80% to 90% are seen a single time; roughly 15% belongs to the top ten. What was sequenced was peripheral blood. These TCRs come from a woman aged 40 to 50 with acute or convalescent COVID-19.

This chain links TRBV3-1 (or the pseudogene TRBV3-2) with TRBJ1-3; 7 bases are shared with TRBD1. The CDR3 runs 15 residues. Unmatched junction bases numbered 5, after V lost 6 bases and J lost 0 bases. Germline V CDR1 and CDR2: LGHDT, YNNKEL (reference sequence). The CDR3 protein is CASSGTALSGNTIYF. CDR3 sequence (DNA): TGTGCCAGCAGTGGGACAGCCCTCTCTGGAAACACCATATATTTT.

The chain employs TRBV6-1 and TRBJ2-7, with D unclear. The CDR3 has 14 amino acids. The germline V gene has CDR1 MNHNS and CDR2 SASEGT. The ends were cut back, 1 base at V and 11 bases at J, with 18 bases in the middle. The CDR3 region has the DNA TGTGCCAGCAGTGAAGTGGCCGTCAGTCTCAATGAGTACTTC. Translated, it gives CASSEVAVSLNEYF.

The chain combines TRBV7-9 with TRBJ1-4; 7 bases fit TRBD1. This CDR3 comprises 14 residues. After removal of 3 bases from V and 8 bases from J, the junction contained 6 bases not matched to a gene. The germline gives CDR1 SEHNR, CDR2 FQNEAQ (reference sequence). The CDR3, as DNA: TGTGCCAGCAGCTTGCAGACAGGGATAGAAAAACTGTTTTTT. It codes for CASSLQTGIEKLFF. Complete variable domain (other parts from reference TRBV7-9 and TRBJ1-4): DTGVSQNPRHKITKRGQNVTFRCDPISEHNRLYWYRQTLGQGPEFLTYFQNEAQLEKSRLLSDRFSAERPKGSFSTLEIQRTEQGDSAMYLCASSLQTGIEKLFFGSGTQLSVL.

V gene TRBV2 combines with J gene TRBJ2-2; D possibly corresponds to TRBD2 (5 bases). The V gene's germline CDR1 is SNHLY and CDR2 FYNNEI. The V end was cut by 5 bases, the J end by 4 bases, with 14 bases between. CDR3 length equals 15 residues. CDR3 in amino acids: CASSRETRPTGELFF. CDR3 bases: TGTGCCAGCAGTCGGGAAACCAGACCCACCGGGGAGCTGTTTTTT. The variable domain in full, completed from reference TRBV2 and TRBJ2-2, reads EPEVTQTPSHQVTQMGQEVILRCVPISNHLYFYWYRQILGQKVEFLVSFYNNEISEKSEIFDDQFSVERPDGSNFTLKIRSTKLEDSAMYFCASSRETRPTGELFFGEGSRLTVL.

This chain connects TRBV3-1 (or the pseudogene TRBV3-2) to TRBJ1-4; TRBD1 matches at 11 bases. The CDR3 spans 16 residues. Germline V gives CDR1 LGHDT, CDR2 YNNKEL (reference sequence). The V segment lost 0 bases and the J segment 5 bases; nucleotides outside the gene matches: 2. The DNA of the CDR3 is TGTGCCAGCAGCCAAGATAGGGACAGGGGGAATGAAAAACTGTTTTTT. Its translation: CASSQDRDRGNEKLFF.

This clone was seen a few times. The J gene is TRBJ2-7, the V gene TRBV11-2; D not certain. The length of the CDR3 is 13 residues. Germline V gene sequence: CDR1 SGHAT, CDR2 FQNNGV. V gave up 5 bases and J gave up 1 base, with 9 bases separating them. CDR3 sequence: CASSPVSSYEQYF. The CDR3 region has the DNA TGTGCCAGCAGCCCCGTCAGTTCCTACGAGCAGTACTTC.

The chain joins TRBV30 to TRBJ2-2, with D possibly matching TRBD1 (6 bases). The V end was cut by 7 bases, the J end by 6 bases, with 12 bases between. Germline-derived CDR1 and CDR2 are GTSNPN and SVGIG (reference sequence). The CDR3 loop spans 12 amino acids. DNA for the CDR3: TGTGCCTACTCAGGGGATCCCGGGGAGCTGTTTTTT. Its translation is CAYSGDPGELFF. Filled out from reference TRBV30 and TRBJ2-2, the complete variable domain reads SQTIHQWPATLVQPVGSPLSLECTVEGTSNPNLYWYRQAAGRGLQLLFYSVGIGQISSEVPQNLSASRPQDRQFILSSKKLLLSDSGFYLCAYSGDPGELFFGEGSRLTVL.

This clone has only one observation. The chain uses TRBV5-4 and TRBJ2-6; 10 bases are a match to TRBD1. The V and J ends lost 0 bases and 1 base, in that order; junction bases with no gene match: 1. The CDR3 extends over 17 amino acids. The germline V gene has CDR1 SGHNT and CDR2 YYREEE (reference sequence). CDR3 amino acids: CASSLGQGASGANVLTF. CDR3 nucleotide sequence: TGTGCCAGCAGCTTGGGACAGGGGGCATCTGGGGCCAACGTCCTGACTTTC. The full variable domain, in which reference TRBV5-4 and TRBJ2-6 provide the parts outside the CDR3, is ETGVTQSPTHLIKTRGQQVTLRCSSQSGHNTVSWYQQALGQGPQFIFQYYREEENGRGNFPPRFSGLQFPNYSSELNVNALELDDSALYLCASSLGQGASGANVLTFGAGSRLTVL.

This chain uses TRBV2 with TRBJ2-7; tentative D call: TRBD2 (5 bases). Trimming removed 3 bases from V and 2 bases from J, with 11 bases in between. The germline CDR1 and CDR2 sequences are SNHLY and FYNNEI. The CDR3 contains 14 residues. In DNA form, the CDR3 reads TGTGCCAGCAGTGACACGCCGCGGGCCTACGAGCAGTACTTC. It yields the protein CASSDTPRAYEQYF.

The V and J genes are TRBV11-3 and TRBJ2-5, with 13 bases identical to TRBD2. Germline CDR1 reads SGHNT; CDR2 reads YENEEA. With 5 bases clipped from V and 4 bases from J, the junction kept 10 bases outside the gene matches. This CDR3 is 17 amino acids long. The CDR3 DNA follows: TGTGCCAGCAGCCAGGGACTAGCGGGACAAACGGGAGAGACCCAGTACTTC. It is translated as CASSQGLAGQTGETQYF. The whole variable domain, filled in from reference TRBV11-3 and TRBJ2-5, reads EAGVVQSPRYKIIEKKQPVAFWCNPISGHNTLYWYLQNLGQGPELLIRYENEEAVDDSQLPKDRFSAERLKGVDSTLKIQPAELGDSAVYLCASSQGLAGQTGETQYFGPGTRLLVL.

The chain has TRBV25-1 and TRBJ2-2, with 8 bases that match TRBD1. Germline V gives CDR1 MGHDK, CDR2 SYGVNS. CDR3 length: 15 amino acids. With V trimmed by 5 bases and J by 1 base, 3 bases remained unmatched. The CDR3 sequence: CASSRGTGNTGELFF. CDR3 nucleotide sequence: TGTGCCAGCAGTCGGGGGACAGGGAACACCGGGGAGCTGTTTTTT.

This clone was observed once. The chain combines TRBV29-1 with TRBJ2-1, with a tentative D call TRBD1 (5 bases). V was pared by 7 bases and J by 5 bases, with 12 bases between. CDR1 is SQVTM, CDR2 ANQGSEA, per germline. CDR3 length: 12 residues. CDR3 in amino acids: CSGSLTDNEQFF. Written as DNA, the CDR3 is TGCAGCGGGAGTCTGACAGACAATGAGCAGTTCTTC.

V and J are TRBV9 and TRBJ2-7; 10 bases match TRBD2. The CDR3 spans 18 residues. V gave up 0 bases and J gave up 3 bases; unmatched junction bases: 12. In germline, CDR1 is SGDLS, CDR2 YYNGEE. The CDR3 is CASSVDSGGHRLGYEQYF. DNA of the CDR3: TGTGCCAGCAGCGTAGATAGCGGGGGGCATCGTTTAGGCTACGAGCAGTACTTC.

This clone was counted a few times. The V gene is TRBV6-2 or TRBV6-3, the J gene TRBJ1-1; weak D call: TRBD1 (5 bases). Germline V CDR1 and CDR2: MNHEY, SVGEGT. Deletions cut 5 bases from V and 0 bases from J, with 10 bases between. The CDR3 spans 14 residues. The CDR3: CASSTGPLNTEAFF. CDR3 bases: TGTGCCAGCAGTACAGGCCCCTTGAACACTGAAGCTTTCTTT.

V gene TRBV6-2 or TRBV6-3 combines with J gene TRBJ2-5; D may be TRBD1 (6 bases). The CDR3 loop spans 14 amino acids. V gave up 2 bases and J gave up 4 bases, with 11 bases separating them. Germline V CDR1 and CDR2: MNHEY, SVGEGT. The DNA of the CDR3 is TGTGCCAGCAGTTACCCCCAGACAGGAGAGACCCAGTACTTC. Translating gives CASSYPQTGETQYF.

This clone was observed a single time. The J gene is TRBJ1-1, the V gene TRBV30, with 8 positions matching TRBD1. With 4 bases clipped from V and 3 bases from J, the junction kept 4 bases outside the gene matches. CDR3 length: 13 amino acids. Germline loops: CDR1 GTSNPN, CDR2 SVGIG (reference sequence). CDR3 coding DNA: TGTGCCTGGAACGTACAGGGGGACACTGAAGCTTTCTTT. It encodes CAWNVQGDTEAFF.

The CDR3 is CASSLASGLEQFF. CDR3 coding DNA: TGTGCCAGCAGTTTAGCGTCAGGTCTTGAGCAGTTCTTC. The chain recombines TRBV12-3 or TRBV12-4 with TRBJ2-1; D is uncertain. CDR3 length: 13 amino acids. V shed 0 bases and J shed 9 bases, with 9 bases lying between them.

The chain employs TRBV5-1 and TRBJ1-6, with 8 bases matching TRBD1. This CDR3 is 15 amino acids long. The germline V gene encodes CDR1 SGHRS and CDR2 YFSETQ. J lost 9 bases, V lost 3 bases, and 8 bases had no gene match. CDR3 coding DNA: TGCGCCAGCAGCTCCGGACAGGGTACACCTTCACCCCTCCACTTT. Protein sequence: CASSSGQGTPSPLHF.

The V gene is TRBV30, the J gene TRBJ2-3; D might be TRBD2 (5 bases). Germline assignment: CDR1 GTSNPN and CDR2 SVGIG (reference sequence). The CDR3 extends over 14 amino acids. Trimming pared 7 bases from V and 4 bases from J, leaving 18 bases between. The CDR3 sequence is CASHIGLPADTQYF. The CDR3, as DNA: TGTGCCTCTCATATCGGACTTCCCGCAGATACGCAGTATTTT.

The chain uses TRBV2 and TRBJ1-1; no clear D. CDR3 length: 11 amino acids. Germline CDR1 and CDR2: SNHLY and FYNNEI. The V gene lost 6 bases and the J gene lost 1 base, with 3 bases spanning the gap. CDR3 in amino acids: CASSRNTEAFF. The DNA of the CDR3 is TGTGCCAGCAGCAGGAACACTGAAGCTTTCTTT.

CDR3: CASSSVAGGRDTQYF. CDR3 DNA: TGTGCCAGCAGTTCCGTAGCGGGGGGCCGAGATACGCAGTATTTT. The chain couples TRBV27 to TRBJ2-3, with 10 bases that match TRBD2. V shed 4 bases and J 5 bases; nucleotides not matched to a gene: 6. The V gene's germline CDR1 is MNHEY and CDR2 SMNVEV (reference sequence). The CDR3 has 15 amino acids.

The chain couples TRBV6-5 to TRBJ2-1; possibly TRBD1 for D (6 bases). Germline CDR1 is MNHEY and CDR2 is SVGAGI. The CDR3 runs to 15 residues. The ends were cut back, 4 bases at V and 8 bases at J, with 18 bases in the middle. For the CDR3, the DNA is TGTGCCAGCAGTTCAACGCGGACAGTGAGCTATGAGCAGTTCTTC. Encoded protein: CASSSTRTVSYEQFF.

CDR3 nucleotide sequence: TGTGCCAGCAGTTCCAGCGGGAGGCAAGAGACCCAGTACTTC. Translating gives CASSSSGRQETQYF. The rearrangement links TRBV5-4 to TRBJ2-5; 9 bases are shared with TRBD2. The CDR3 loop spans 14 amino acids. With 5 bases clipped from V and 2 bases from J, the junction kept 4 bases outside the gene matches. Germline CDR1 SGHNT, CDR2 YYREEE (reference sequence).

The chain has TRBV5-1 and TRBJ1-6; 9 nucleotides match TRBD1. With 4 bases clipped from V and 10 bases from J, the junction kept 6 bases outside the gene matches. Germline V CDR1 and CDR2: SGHRS, YFSETQ. The CDR3 is 14 residues long. The CDR3 DNA follows: TGCGCCAGCAGCAGGACAGGGGTCCCATCACCCCTCCACTTT. This translates into CASSRTGVPSPLHF.

The chain recombines TRBV29-1 with TRBJ1-2, with TRBD1 identical over 12 bases. Per the germline V gene, CDR1 is SQVTM and CDR2 is ANQGSEA. The junction had 12 bases not matched to a gene; V was cut back by 3 bases and J by 7 bases. The CDR3 is made up of 16 amino acids. CDR3 sequence (DNA): TGCAGCGTTGATGAAGCGGGACAGGGGGCTTTAGGTGGCTACACCTTC. Residues: CSVDEAGQGALGGYTF.

The chain links TRBV7-3 to TRBJ2-5; weak D call: TRBD2 (6 bases). The CDR3 length is 15 residues. Trimming pared 2 bases from V and 4 bases from J, leaving 14 bases between. CDR1 and CDR2 from the germline V gene are SGHTA and FQGTGA. The CDR3 is CASSLSPAGIETQYF. The CDR3 bases are TGTGCCAGCAGCTTATCCCCAGCGGGCATAGAGACCCAGTACTTC.

The chain carries TRBV4-1 and TRBJ2-7; 8 bases are shared with TRBD2. The germline V gene encodes CDR1 MGHRA and CDR2 YSYEKL. V shed 0 bases, J shed 1 base, and the junction held 5 bases outside the gene matches. The CDR3 totals 16 residues. As DNA, the CDR3 is TGCGCCAGCAGCCAAGACCCGGGACTAGTATCCTACGAGCAGTACTTC. Its translation is CASSQDPGLVSYEQYF.

This chain joins TRBV14 and TRBJ1-1, with D hard to call. The CDR3 length is 12 residues. CDR1 SGHDN and CDR2 FVKESK come from the germline V gene. V lost 2 bases to trimming and J lost 11 bases, with 12 bases between them. DNA for the CDR3: TGTGCCAGCAGCCAAATAGATGGAGGGGCTTTCTTT. Its translation: CASSQIDGGAFF. The whole variable domain, filled in from reference TRBV14 and TRBJ1-1, reads EAGVTQFPSHSVIEKGQTVTLRCDPISGHDNLYWYRRVMGKEIKFLLHFVKESKQDESGMPNNRFLAERTGGTYSTLKVQPAELEDSGVYFCASSQIDGGAFFGQGTRLTVV.

V usage is TRBV9 and J usage is TRBJ2-3; tentatively, D is TRBD2 (5 bases). The V gene lost 4 bases and the J gene lost 2 bases, with 20 bases spanning the gap. The CDR3 has 17 amino acids. Germline CDR1 SGDLS, CDR2 YYNGEE. CDR3 residues: CASSSPLTATITDTQYF. The CDR3 nucleotides are TGTGCCAGCAGCTCCCCCCTTACGGCGACTATCACAGATACGCAGTATTTT.

The chain carries TRBV24-1 and TRBJ2-2, with 9 nucleotides matching TRBD2. Germline values: CDR1 KGHDR, CDR2 SFDVKD. Trimming removed 0 bases from V and 0 bases from J; junction bases left unmatched: 7. This CDR3 is 19 amino acids long. The CDR3 region has the DNA TGTGCCACCAGTGATTTGAAAATACTAGCGGGCCCGAACACCGGGGAGCTGTTTTTT. This gives the protein CATSDLKILAGPNTGELFF.